These T cell receptor beta chains were read from a single sample in a study of blood T cells in healthy people across ages. TCRdb called the 5' RACE reads again in MiXCR, with one record for every CDR3 protein. The data hold approximately 2,000,000 distinct CDR3 sequences, with around 42% observed a single time. Sequencing was carried out using blood. All receptors derive from a human donor in good health. Each CDR3 is given with its conserved first and last residue. Fields, in order: clone size, J gene, V gene, D gene, CDR3 length, CDR3 DNA, CDR3 protein. A D gene is named only where the DNA matches it firmly. For some rows the clone size is stated as once, few or many, or as a class when expanded; others skip it.

NA,TRBJ1-2,TRBV28,TRBD1,14,TGTGCCAGCAGCTCCGGGACAGACGACTATGGCTACACCTTC,CASSSGTDDYGYTF
NA,TRBJ1-5,TRBV7-2,TRBD1,14,TGTGCCAGCAGCCGGGACAGGGGAATAGAGCCCCAGCATTTT,CASSRDRGIEPQHF
NA,TRBJ2-1,TRBV29-1,NA,11,TGCAGCCCCCTGTGGGGCAATGAGCAGTTCTTC,CSPLWGNEQFF
few,TRBJ2-3,TRBV7-3,NA,12,TGTGCCAGCAGCCTATTGGAAGGGCCACAGTATTTT,CASSLLEGPQYF
NA,TRBJ2-1,TRBV7-9,NA,13,TGTGCCAGCAGCCGCCCAGAGTACAATGAGCAGTTCTTC,CASSRPEYNEQFF
few,TRBJ2-4,TRBV15,TRBD1,16,TGTGCCACCAGCAGAGGGACAGGGGATGGCAAAAACATTCAGTACTTC,CATSRGTGDGKNIQYF
NA,TRBJ2-1,TRBV5-1,NA,14,TGCGCCAGCAGCTTGGAGGCGGGGGACAATAAGCAGTTCTTC,CASSLEAGDNKQFF
few,TRBJ1-3,TRBV2,NA,15,TGTGCCAGCTCAAGACAGAGCTCCTCTGGAAACACCATATATTTT,CASSRQSSSGNTIYF
NA,TRBJ1-2,TRBV20-1,NA,13,TGCAGTGCTAGGGGAGGGATGGCGTATGGCTACACCTTC,CSARGGMAYGYTF
NA,TRBJ2-7,TRBV4-2,TRBD1,14,TGTGCCAGCAGCGCGAGGGGGCGGGTCTACGAGCAGTACTTC,CASSARGRVYEQYF
many,TRBJ2-7,TRBV5-6,NA,14,TGTGCCAGCAGCTGGGGGGGCAGTTCCTACGAGCAGTACTTC,CASSWGGSSYEQYF
once,TRBJ2-3,TRBV20-1,TRBD2,17,TGCAGTGCTGGAGCCGGGACTAGCGGGGCTAGCACAGATACGCAGTATTTT,CSAGAGTSGASTDTQYF
NA,TRBJ2-1,TRBV27,TRBD1,16,TGTGCCAGCAGTTTATATCAGGGGGCCGTTTTCAATGAGCAGTTCTTC,CASSLYQGAVFNEQFF
NA,TRBJ2-7,TRBV15,NA,15,TGTGCCACCAGCAGAGATCGGGGGATAGGGGCCGAGCAGTACTTC,CATSRDRGIGAEQYF
few,TRBJ1-6,TRBV28,NA,16,TGTGCCAGCAGGCCGAGCGGTATGGGGATTTCGGCACCCCTCCACTTT,CASRPSGMGISAPLHF
few,TRBJ1-1,TRBV11-2,TRBD1,15,TGTGCCAGCAGCTCCCAGGGGACAGGTAGTGCGGAAGCTTTCTTT,CASSSQGTGSAEAFF
NA,TRBJ1-2,TRBV7-2,TRBD1,16,TGTGCCAGCAGCCAAGGCGCCGCGGGACAGGTGAATGGCTACACCTTC,CASSQGAAGQVNGYTF
NA,TRBJ2-3,TRBV27,NA,15,TGTGCCAGCTCGGTCCGGGGGGCCGACACAGATACGCAGTATTTT,CASSVRGADTDTQYF
few,TRBJ2-5,TRBV2,NA,13,TGTGCCAGCGCAAGGGACTTGCAAGAGACCCAGTACTTC,CASARDLQETQYF
NA,TRBJ1-1,TRBV20-1,NA,15,TGCAGTGCTAAAGATTGGCAGGGAGACTTTGCCGAAGCTTTCTTT,CSAKDWQGDFAEAFF
NA,TRBJ1-1,TRBV11-1,TRBD1,12,TGTGCCAGCTCAAAGACAGGGAGAGAAGCTTTCTTT,CASSKTGREAFF
NA,TRBJ1-3,TRBV4-1,NA,15,TGCGCCAGCGGATCGGATGGGTCCGGTGGAAACACCATATATTTT,CASGSDGSGGNTIYF
NA,TRBJ1-5,TRBV5-1,NA,15,TGCGCCAGCAGCCTCGGGGCAGGGGAGTCACAGCCCCAGCATTTT,CASSLGAGESQPQHF
few,TRBJ2-1,TRBV4-3,NA,15,TGCGCCAGCAGCCAAGACCCTCGCTCCTACAATGAGCAGTTCTTC,CASSQDPRSYNEQFF
NA,TRBJ2-7,TRBV29-1,TRBD1,15,TGCAGCGTTGAAGACCAGGACAGGGCCTACAATGAGCAGTACTTC,CSVEDQDRAYNEQYF
NA,TRBJ1-6,TRBV6-1,TRBD1,13,TGTGCCAGCAAATTCGGACAGGGTTCACCCCTCCACTTT,CASKFGQGSPLHF
few,TRBJ2-5,TRBV6-1,TRBD2,18,TGTGCCAGCAGTGAACAGGGTCGTGCCGGGGGGTCGTTGGAGACCCAGTACTTC,CASSEQGRAGGSLETQYF
NA,TRBJ2-3,TRBV6-6,NA,13,TGTGCCAGCAGTTACTCGAAAAGTGTGGAGCAGTATTTT,CASSYSKSVEQYF
NA,TRBJ2-2,TRBV7-3,TRBD2,16,TGTGCCAGCAGCTCCATGACTAGCGCCGACACCGGGGAGCTGTTTTTT,CASSSMTSADTGELFF
NA,TRBJ1-2,TRBV2,NA,12,TGTGCCAACCAGGAGGTGGACTATGGCTACACCTTC,CANQEVDYGYTF
NA,TRBJ2-1,TRBV4-1,TRBD2,16,TGCGCCAGCAGCCAAATAAGACTAGCGGGAGACCCTGAGCAGTTCTTC,CASSQIRLAGDPEQFF
NA,TRBJ2-3,TRBV12-3/TRBV12-4,NA,16,TGTGCCAGCAGTTCCCCCCGGCTGGGGGGCACAGATACGCAGTATTTT,CASSSPRLGGTDTQYF
NA,TRBJ1-4,TRBV11-2,NA,15,TGTGCCAGCAGCTCGACGAGGGTAATTAATGAAAAACTGTTTTTT,CASSSTRVINEKLFF
NA,TRBJ2-4,TRBV7-2,NA,14,TGTGCCTCTAGTGGGGGTTTCGCCAAAAACATTCAGTACTTC,CASSGGFAKNIQYF
NA,TRBJ2-1,TRBV14,NA,14,TGTGCCAGCAGCCAAGTTAGTCCATACAGTGAGCAGTTCTTC,CASSQVSPYSEQFF
NA,TRBJ2-7,TRBV28,TRBD2,15,TGTGCCAGCAGATCCCGTAGCGGGATATCCTACGAGCAGTACTTC,CASRSRSGISYEQYF
NA,TRBJ1-1,TRBV7-8,TRBD1,15,TGTGCCAGCAGCTCGACAGGGGAGTACGACACTGAAGCTTTCTTT,CASSSTGEYDTEAFF
once,TRBJ2-7,TRBV29-1,NA,13,TGCAGCGCAACCTCCGGGACCTACTACGAGCAGGACTTC,CSATSGTYYEQDF
NA,TRBJ1-5,TRBV6-5,NA,15,TGTGCCTGCAGCCCCGAGGGGGGTGGCAATCAGCCCCAGCATTTT,CACSPEGGGNQPQHF
many,TRBJ2-7,TRBV6-2/TRBV6-3,NA,17,TGTGCCAGCAGTTACCTCCATCGGGCAGATCTTTCCTACGAGCAGTACTTC,CASSYLHRADLSYEQYF
NA,TRBJ2-1,TRBV20-1,TRBD1,17,TGCAGTGCTAGAGCCTCCCCGCTTTGGACAGGGCGGGATGAGCAGTTCTTC,CSARASPLWTGRDEQFF
NA,TRBJ2-5,TRBV7-2,TRBD2,17,TGTGCCAGCAGCTTAAACGTGGTAGCGGGGGTGAAGGAGACCCAGTACTTC,CASSLNVVAGVKETQYF
NA,TRBJ1-4,TRBV9,TRBD1,13,TGTGCCAGCAGCGGGGAGACAGGGGACGAACTGTTTTTT,CASSGETGDELFF
few,TRBJ1-2,TRBV7-2,NA,16,TGTGCCAGCAGCTCCAGGGGTGACGTAGTTCTCTATGGCTACACCTTC,CASSSRGDVVLYGYTF
NA,TRBJ1-5,TRBV9,TRBD1,17,TGTGCCAGCAGCGCGCACAGGGGACGTAATAGCAATCAGCCCCAGCATTTT,CASSAHRGRNSNQPQHF